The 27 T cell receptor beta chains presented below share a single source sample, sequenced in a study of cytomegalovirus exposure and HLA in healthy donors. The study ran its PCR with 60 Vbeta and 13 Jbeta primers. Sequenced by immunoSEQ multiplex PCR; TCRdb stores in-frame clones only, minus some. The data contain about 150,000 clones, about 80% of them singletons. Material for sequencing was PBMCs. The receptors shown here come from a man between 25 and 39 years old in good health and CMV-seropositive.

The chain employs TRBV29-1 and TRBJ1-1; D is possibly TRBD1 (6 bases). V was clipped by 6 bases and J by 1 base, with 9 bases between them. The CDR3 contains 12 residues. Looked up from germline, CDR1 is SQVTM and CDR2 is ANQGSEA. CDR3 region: CSVSTGNTEAFF. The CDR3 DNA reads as TGCAGCGTATCGACAGGGAACACTGAAGCTTTCTTT.

The CDR3 coding sequence is TGTGCCAGCAGTTTATTCTCACTAGCGGGAGATGACGAGCAGTACTTC. This codes for CASSLFSLAGDDEQYF. The gene calls are TRBV28 and TRBJ2-7; 11 bases map to TRBD2. Germline V lookup: CDR1 MDHEN, CDR2 SYDVKM. After removal of 1 base from V and 5 bases from J, the junction contained 7 bases not matched to a gene. CDR3 length: 16 amino acids.

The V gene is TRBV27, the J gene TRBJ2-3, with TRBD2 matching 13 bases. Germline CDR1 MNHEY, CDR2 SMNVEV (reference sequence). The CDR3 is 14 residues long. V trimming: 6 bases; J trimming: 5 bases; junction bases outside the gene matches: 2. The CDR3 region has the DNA TGTGCCAGCAGCAGGACTAGCGGGGGAGATACGCAGTATTTT. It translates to CASSRTSGGDTQYF.

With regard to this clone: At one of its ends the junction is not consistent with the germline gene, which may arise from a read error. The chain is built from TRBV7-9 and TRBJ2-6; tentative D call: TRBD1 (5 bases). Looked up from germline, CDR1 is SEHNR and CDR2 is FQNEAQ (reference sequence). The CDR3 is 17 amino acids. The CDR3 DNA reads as TGTTCCAGCAGCTTACAGGTCTCCAACTCTGGGGCCAACGTCCTGACTTTC. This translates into CSSSLQVSNSGANVLTF.

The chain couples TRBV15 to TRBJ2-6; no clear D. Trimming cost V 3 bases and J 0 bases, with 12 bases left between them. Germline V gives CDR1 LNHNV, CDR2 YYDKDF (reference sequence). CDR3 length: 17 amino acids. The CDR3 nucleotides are TGTGCCACCAGCAGGCCAGCGAGTCACTCTGGGGCCAACGTCCTGACTTTC. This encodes CATSRPASHSGANVLTF. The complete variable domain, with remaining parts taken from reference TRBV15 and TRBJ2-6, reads DAMVIQNPRYQVTQFGKPVTLSCSQTLNHNVMYWYQQKSSQAPKLLFHYYDKDFNNEADTPDNFQSRRPNTSFCFLDIRSPGLGDTAMYLCATSRPASHSGANVLTFGAGSRLTVL.

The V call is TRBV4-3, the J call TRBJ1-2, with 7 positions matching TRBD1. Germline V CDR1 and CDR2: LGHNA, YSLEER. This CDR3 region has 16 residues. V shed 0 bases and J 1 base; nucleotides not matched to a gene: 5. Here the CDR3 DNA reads TGCGCCAGCAGCCAAGATTGGGGACAGCTTAACTATGGCTACACCTTC. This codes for CASSQDWGQLNYGYTF.

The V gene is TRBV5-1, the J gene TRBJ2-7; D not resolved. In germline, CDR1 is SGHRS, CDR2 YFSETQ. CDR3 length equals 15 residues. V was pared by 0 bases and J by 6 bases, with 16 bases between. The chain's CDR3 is CASSLAPVLGGEQYF. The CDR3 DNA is TGCGCCAGCAGCTTGGCTCCGGTCCTAGGTGGCGAGCAGTACTTC.

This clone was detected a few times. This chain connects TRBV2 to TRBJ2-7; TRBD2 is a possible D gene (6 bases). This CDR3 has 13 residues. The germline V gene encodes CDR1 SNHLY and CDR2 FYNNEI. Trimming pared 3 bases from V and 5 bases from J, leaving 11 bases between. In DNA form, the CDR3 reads TGTGCCAGCAGTGAGGGGGGTAACCACGAGCAGTACTTC. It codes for CASSEGGNHEQYF.

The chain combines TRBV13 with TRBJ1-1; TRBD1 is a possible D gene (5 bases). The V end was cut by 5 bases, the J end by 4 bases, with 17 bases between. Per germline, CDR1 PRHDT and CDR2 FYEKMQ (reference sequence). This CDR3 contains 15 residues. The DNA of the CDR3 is TGTGCCAGCAGCCTTGGCGGGGGGGGGACCACTGAAGCTTTCTTT. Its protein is CASSLGGGGTTEAFF.

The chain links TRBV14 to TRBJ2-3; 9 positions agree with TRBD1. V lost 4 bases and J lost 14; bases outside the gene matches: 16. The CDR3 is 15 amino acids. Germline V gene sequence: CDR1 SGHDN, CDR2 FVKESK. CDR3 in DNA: TGTGCCAGCAGCCTTACCGGGACAGGGTATCCCCAGTCGTATTTT. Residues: CASSLTGTGYPQSYF.

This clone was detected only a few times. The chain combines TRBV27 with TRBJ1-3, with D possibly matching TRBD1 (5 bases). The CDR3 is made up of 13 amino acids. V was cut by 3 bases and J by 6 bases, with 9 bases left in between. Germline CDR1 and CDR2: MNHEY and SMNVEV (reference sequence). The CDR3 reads CASSLARENTIYF. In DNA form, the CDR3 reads TGTGCCAGCAGTTTGGCCAGGGAAAACACCATATATTTT.

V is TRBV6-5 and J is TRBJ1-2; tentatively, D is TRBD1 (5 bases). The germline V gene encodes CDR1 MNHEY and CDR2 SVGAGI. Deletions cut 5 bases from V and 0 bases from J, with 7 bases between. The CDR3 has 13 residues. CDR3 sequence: CASSMTANYGYTF. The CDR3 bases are TGTGCCAGCAGTATGACAGCTAACTATGGCTACACCTTC.

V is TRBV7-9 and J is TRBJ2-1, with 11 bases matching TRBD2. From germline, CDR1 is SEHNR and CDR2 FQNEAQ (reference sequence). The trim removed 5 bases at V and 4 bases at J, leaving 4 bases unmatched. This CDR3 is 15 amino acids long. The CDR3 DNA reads TGTGCCAGCAGCCCGACTAGCGGGATATACAATGAGCAGTTCTTC. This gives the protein CASSPTSGIYNEQFF.

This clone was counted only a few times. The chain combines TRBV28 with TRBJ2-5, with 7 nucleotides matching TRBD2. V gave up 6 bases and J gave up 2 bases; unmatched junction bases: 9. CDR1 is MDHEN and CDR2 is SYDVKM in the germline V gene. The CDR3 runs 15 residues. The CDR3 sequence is CASSLTQRGQETQYF. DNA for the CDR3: TGTGCCAGCAGCCTAACTCAGCGGGGTCAAGAGACCCAGTACTTC.

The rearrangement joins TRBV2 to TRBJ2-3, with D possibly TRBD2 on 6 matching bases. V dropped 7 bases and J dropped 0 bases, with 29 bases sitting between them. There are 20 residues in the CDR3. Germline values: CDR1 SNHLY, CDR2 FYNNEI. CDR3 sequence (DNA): TGTGCCAGCATAGCCTACGGAGGGCTAGGCCACCCCCCTAGCACAGATACGCAGTATTTT. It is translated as CASIAYGGLGHPPSTDTQYF.

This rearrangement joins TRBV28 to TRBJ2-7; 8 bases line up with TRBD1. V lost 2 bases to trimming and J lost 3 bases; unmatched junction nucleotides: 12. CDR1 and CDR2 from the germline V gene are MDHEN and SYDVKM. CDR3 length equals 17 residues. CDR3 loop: CASSLPGWDRPLYEQYF. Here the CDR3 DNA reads TGTGCCAGCAGTTTACCTGGCTGGGACAGGCCGCTCTACGAGCAGTACTTC.

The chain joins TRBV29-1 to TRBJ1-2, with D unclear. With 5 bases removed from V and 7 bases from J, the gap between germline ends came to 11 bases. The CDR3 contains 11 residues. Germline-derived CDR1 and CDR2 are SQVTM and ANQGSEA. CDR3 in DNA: TGCAGCGTTTTGGAGGTTTCTGGCTACACCTTC. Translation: CSVLEVSGYTF. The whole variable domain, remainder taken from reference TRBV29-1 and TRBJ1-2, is SAVISQKPSRDICQRGTSLTIQCQVDSQVTMMFWYRQQPGQSLTLIATANQGSEATYESGFVIDKFPISRPNLTFSTLTVSNMSPEDSSIYLCSVLEVSGYTFGSGTRLTVV.

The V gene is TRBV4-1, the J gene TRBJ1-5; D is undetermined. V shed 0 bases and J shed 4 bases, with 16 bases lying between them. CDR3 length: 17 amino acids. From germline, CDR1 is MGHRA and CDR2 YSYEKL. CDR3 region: CASSQDLGRHPNQPQHF. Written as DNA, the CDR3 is TGCGCCAGCAGCCAAGATCTCGGGAGACATCCTAATCAGCCCCAGCATTTT.

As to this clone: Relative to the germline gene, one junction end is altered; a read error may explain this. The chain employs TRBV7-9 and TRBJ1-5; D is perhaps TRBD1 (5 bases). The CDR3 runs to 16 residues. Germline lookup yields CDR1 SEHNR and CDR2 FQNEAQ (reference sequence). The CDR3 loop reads CSSSSNDPGDNQPQHF. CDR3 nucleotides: TGTTCCAGCAGCTCAAACGACCCGGGGGACAATCAGCCCCAGCATTTT.

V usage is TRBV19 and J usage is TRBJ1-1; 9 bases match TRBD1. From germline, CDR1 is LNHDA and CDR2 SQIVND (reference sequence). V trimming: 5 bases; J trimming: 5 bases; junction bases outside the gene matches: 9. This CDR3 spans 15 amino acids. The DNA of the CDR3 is TGTGCCAGTAGTGTACAGGGGGCGCGTTGGACTGAAGCTTTCTTT. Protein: CASSVQGARWTEAFF. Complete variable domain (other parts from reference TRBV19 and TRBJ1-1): DGGITQSPKYLFRKEGQNVTLSCEQNLNHDAMYWYRQDPGQGLRLIYYSQIVNDFQKGDIAEGYSVSREKKESFPLTVTSAQKNPTAFYLCASSVQGARWTEAFFGQGTRLTVV.

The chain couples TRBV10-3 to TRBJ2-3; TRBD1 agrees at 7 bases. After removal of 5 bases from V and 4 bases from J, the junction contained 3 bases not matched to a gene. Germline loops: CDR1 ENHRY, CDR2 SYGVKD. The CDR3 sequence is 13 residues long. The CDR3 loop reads CAISPGTADTQYF. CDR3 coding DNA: TGTGCCATCAGTCCCGGGACAGCAGATACGCAGTATTTT.

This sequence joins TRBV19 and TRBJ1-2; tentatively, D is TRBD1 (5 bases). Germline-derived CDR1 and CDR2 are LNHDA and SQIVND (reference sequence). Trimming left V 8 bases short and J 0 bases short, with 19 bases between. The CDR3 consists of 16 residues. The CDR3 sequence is CASQSDSGIPNYGYTF. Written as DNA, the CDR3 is TGTGCCAGTCAGTCTGACAGTGGGATTCCTAACTATGGCTACACCTTC.

DNA of the CDR3: TGTGCCAGCAGCCAAGGACAGGGACGGAATTCACCCCTCCACTTT. It yields the protein CASSQGQGRNSPLHF. This chain joins TRBV14 and TRBJ1-6, with 7 nucleotides matching TRBD1. The germline V gene encodes CDR1 SGHDN and CDR2 FVKESK. This CDR3 region has 15 residues. J gave up 7 bases and V 1 base, and 4 bases lay outside the gene matches.

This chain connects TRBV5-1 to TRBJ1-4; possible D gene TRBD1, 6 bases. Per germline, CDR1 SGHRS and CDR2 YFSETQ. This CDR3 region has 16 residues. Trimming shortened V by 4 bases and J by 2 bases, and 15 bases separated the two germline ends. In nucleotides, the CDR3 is TGCGCCAGCAGCCCTCACACAGGGCAGACTAATGAAAAACTGTTTTTT. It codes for CASSPHTGQTNEKLFF. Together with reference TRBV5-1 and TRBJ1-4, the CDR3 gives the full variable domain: KAGVTQTPRYLIKTRGQQVTLSCSPISGHRSVSWYQQTPGQGLQFLFEYFSETQRNKGNFPGRFSGRQFSNSRSEMNVSTLELGDSALYLCASSPHTGQTNEKLFFGSGTQLSVL.

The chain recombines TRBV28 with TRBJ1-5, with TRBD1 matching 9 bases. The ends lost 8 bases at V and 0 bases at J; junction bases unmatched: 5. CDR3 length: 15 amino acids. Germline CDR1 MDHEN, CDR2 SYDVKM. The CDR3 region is CASGGQGYSNQPQHF. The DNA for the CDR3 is TGTGCCAGCGGGGGACAGGGTTATAGCAATCAGCCCCAGCATTTT. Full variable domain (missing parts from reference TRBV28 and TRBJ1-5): DVKVTQSSRYLVKRTGEKVFLECVQDMDHENMFWYRQDPGLGLRLIYFSYDVKMKEKGDIPEGYSVSREKKERFSLILESASTNQTSMYLCASGGQGYSNQPQHFGDGTRLSIL.

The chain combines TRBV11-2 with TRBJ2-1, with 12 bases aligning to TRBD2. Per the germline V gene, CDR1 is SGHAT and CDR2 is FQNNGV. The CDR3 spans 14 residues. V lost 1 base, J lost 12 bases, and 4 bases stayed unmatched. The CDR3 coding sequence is TGTGCCAGCAGCTTAGGGACTAGCGGGGAGGCGCAGTTCTTC. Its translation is CASSLGTSGEAQFF.

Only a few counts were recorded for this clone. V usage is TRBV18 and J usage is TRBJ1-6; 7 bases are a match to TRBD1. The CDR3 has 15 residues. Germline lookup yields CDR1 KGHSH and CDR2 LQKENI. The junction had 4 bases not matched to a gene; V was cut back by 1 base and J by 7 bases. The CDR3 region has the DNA TGTGCCAGCTCACCACGCGGACAGGAGAATTCACCCCTCCACTTT. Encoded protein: CASSPRGQENSPLHF.